The table lists the clone carrying this T cell receptor (beta chain) with many counts. This entry belongs to a study of Graves' ophthalmopathy and Graves' hyperthyroidism. The sequenced template was RNA, covering the TCR beta CDR3 region. HTBI primers were employed in first-round RT-PCR, then a second-round multiplex PCR followed. MiXCR, applied by TCRdb to the multiplex PCR reads, yields one record per CDR3 protein. The top ten clones hold more than 3% of a sample with approximately 640,000 distinct CDR3 sequences, roughly two fifths of them seen once. V lost 6 bases to trimming and J lost 3 bases, with 12 bases between them. The germline gives CDR1 SGHVS, CDR2 FQNEAQ. This CDR3 has 14 residues.

The chain carries TRBV7-8 and TRBJ1-5, with a tentative D call TRBD1 (6 bases). This TCR was recovered from an adult man with Graves' ophthalmopathy. The sequencing input was peripheral blood. CDR3 bases: TGTGCCAGCAGTATCCAGGGACACAATCAGCCCCAGCATTTT. Its protein product is CASSIQGHNQPQHF.